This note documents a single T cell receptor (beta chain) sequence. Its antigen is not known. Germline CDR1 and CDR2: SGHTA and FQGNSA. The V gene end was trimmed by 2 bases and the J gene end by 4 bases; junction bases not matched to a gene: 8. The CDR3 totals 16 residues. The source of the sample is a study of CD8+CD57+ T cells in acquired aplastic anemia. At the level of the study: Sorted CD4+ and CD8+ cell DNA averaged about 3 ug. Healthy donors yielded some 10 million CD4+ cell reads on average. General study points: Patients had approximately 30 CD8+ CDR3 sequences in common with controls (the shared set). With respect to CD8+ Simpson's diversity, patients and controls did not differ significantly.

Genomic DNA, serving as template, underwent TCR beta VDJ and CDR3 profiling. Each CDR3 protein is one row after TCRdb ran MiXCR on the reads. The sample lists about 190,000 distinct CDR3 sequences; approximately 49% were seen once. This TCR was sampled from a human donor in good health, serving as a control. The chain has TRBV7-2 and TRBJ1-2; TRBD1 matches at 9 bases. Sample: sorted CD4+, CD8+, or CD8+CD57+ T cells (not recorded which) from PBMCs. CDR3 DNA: TGTGCCAGCAGCTTACTAGCGGGACAGGGCTCCTATGGCTACACCTTC. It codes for CASSLLAGQGSYGYTF. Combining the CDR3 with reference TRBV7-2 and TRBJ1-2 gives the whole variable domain GAGVSQSPSNKVTEKGKDVELRCDPISGHTALYWYRQSLGQGLEFLIYFQGNSAPDKSGLPSDRFSAERTGGSVSTLTIQRTQQEDSAVYLCASSLLAGQGSYGYTFGSGTRLTVV.